These 3 T cell receptor beta chains were sequenced from one sample in a study of OX40 agonist ivuxolimab in advanced cancers. This table comes from immunoSEQ multiplex PCR, and its TCRdb copy is limited to in-frame clones, with some not included. Among 15,000 or so clones listed, 80% to 90% were seen once. The material was CD4+ or CD8+ T cells sorted from blood, obtained in a trial of the OX40 agonist ivuxolimab. The receptors originated from an adult with an advanced solid tumor such as melanoma, head and neck, liver or kidney cancer.

This rearrangement joins TRBV13 to TRBJ1-1; D is perhaps TRBD1 (5 bases). The CDR3 is 12 residues long. Per germline, CDR1 PRHDT and CDR2 FYEKMQ (reference sequence). V gave up 10 bases and J gave up 2 bases, with 11 bases separating them. This CDR3 is CATKGINTEAFF. The CDR3, as DNA: TGTGCCACCAAGGGGATCAACACTGAAGCTTTCTTT. The complete variable domain, with remaining parts taken from reference TRBV13 and TRBJ1-1, reads AAGVIQSPRHLIKEKRETATLKCYPIPRHDTVYWYQQGPGQDPQFLISFYEKMQSDKGSIPDRFSAQQFSDYHSELNMSSLELGDSALYFCATKGINTEAFFGQGTRLTVV.

The chain has TRBV12-5 and TRBJ1-1, with D perhaps matching TRBD1 (5 bases). This CDR3 spans 18 amino acids. The V and J ends lost 4 bases and 4 bases respectively, with 25 bases between them. Germline CDR1 reads LGHNT; CDR2 reads FRNRAP. This chain's CDR3 is CASGWAPELGRSLTEAFF. The CDR3, as DNA: TGTGCTAGTGGTTGGGCACCGGAGTTGGGACGGAGTCTCACTGAAGCTTTCTTT.

The rearrangement links TRBV5-1 to TRBJ2-1; no clear D. The CDR3 is 12 residues long. Germline loops: CDR1 SGHRS, CDR2 YFSETQ. Trimming took off 3 bases at V and 4 bases at J, with 5 bases between the two ends. The chain's CDR3 is CASSWRYNEQFF. The CDR3 bases are TGCGCCAGCAGCTGGCGTTACAATGAGCAGTTCTTC.